The clone carrying this T cell receptor beta chain was recorded a few times. What it binds is unknown. This entry is derived from a study of response to subunit inactivated influenza vaccine. Study results and caveats: Authors suggested each seasonal flu vaccination may recruit only limited numbers of new T cells.

TCRdb recomputed calls from the RT-PCR reads with MiXCR, one row per CDR3 protein. The profile shows some 600,000 distinct CDR3 sequences, about 14% of them singletons. Germline-derived CDR1 and CDR2 are MNHEY and SVGAGI. The CDR3 totals 14 residues. V gave up 7 bases and J gave up 1 base; unmatched junction bases: 7. The chain carries TRBV6-5 and TRBJ2-7, with 7 bases identical to TRBD1. This sequence originates from a man aged 50 to 60 who received an inactivated influenza vaccine. Source: PBMCs from blood, taken less than 15 days before vaccination. CDR3 loop: CASTLWGQSYEQYF. Written as DNA, the CDR3 is TGTGCCAGCACTTTGTGGGGACAGTCCTACGAGCAGTACTTC.